This T cell receptor (beta chain) was identified during a study of beta chain features in type 1 diabetes. Study-level results: Type 1 diabetes patients had moderately but significantly shorter TCRB CDR3s in all four CD4+ subsets.

Every isolated RNA sample was fully reverse transcribed, so sequencing captured expressed TCRB transcripts. Assay used: immunoSEQ multiplex PCR; TCRdb lists only in-frame clones, some missing. The sample lists 50,000 or so clones; approximately 43% were seen once. Germline V gene sequence: CDR1 SGHDN, CDR2 FVKESK. With 6 bases clipped from V and 4 bases from J, the junction kept 11 bases outside the gene matches. The CDR3 length is 15 residues. This clone has only a few counts. Its antigen is currently unknown. The sequenced sample consisted of stem cell memory CD4+ T cells from blood. The chain uses TRBV14 and TRBJ2-7, with TRBD1 matching 8 bases. This TCR derives from a man in his thirties or forties with type 1 diabetes. This CDR3 is CASSRIDRGRYEQYF. The CDR3 nucleotides are TGTGCCAGCAGTCGAATCGACAGGGGTCGTTACGAGCAGTACTTC.